The sequence of this T cell receptor (beta chain) was determined in a study of cytomegalovirus exposure and HLA in healthy donors. General observations from the study: Cytomegalovirus-associated status was assigned to more than 150 TCR beta chains. Later on, an analysis tied about 17,000 TCR beta sequences to HLA alleles at 0.05 false discovery rate. In an earlier analysis, about 90% or about 30%: the productive usage of most TCR beta V segments.

Of note for this clone: Antigen specificity is unknown.

Amplification used 60 Vbeta primers and 13 Jbeta primers. Produced via immunoSEQ multiplex PCR; TCRdb's table is partial and in-frame only. Altogether approximately 150,000 clones are present, more than 70% being singletons, with the ten largest covering around 3%. The CDR3 has 11 amino acids. The V segment lost 6 bases and the J segment 7 bases; nucleotides outside the gene matches: 0. Looked up from germline, CDR1 is LNHDA and CDR2 is SQIVND (reference sequence). The V gene is TRBV19, the J gene TRBJ1-1, with 9 bases aligning to TRBD1. The sample was PBMCs. This clonotype originated in a male donor in good health and CMV-seronegative. In nucleotides, the CDR3 is TGTGCCAGTAGGGACAGGGGTGAAGCTTTCTTT. Residues: CASRDRGEAFF.